This note documents a single TCR beta chain sequence. The antigen is unknown. The data originate from a study of PD-L1 blockade in urothelial cancer. Study as a whole: Blood was evaluated 3 weeks (second dose) and 6 weeks after therapy began. Researchers found blood samples held a median of roughly 140,000 T cells. Points from the study as a whole: Sub-median blood TCR clonality before treatment predicted longer survival.

Clones were read by immunoSEQ multiplex PCR, and TCRdb kept only the in-frame ones, dropping some. The sample records more than 30,000 clones, about 89% being singletons. Per the germline V gene, CDR1 is MGHRA and CDR2 is YSYEKL. There are 17 residues in the CDR3. The V and J ends lost 3 bases and 5 bases respectively, with 19 bases between them. The sequence was collected from a man aged 55 to 69 with urothelial cancer. The sample was PBMCs, taken around atezolizumab (anti-PD-L1) treatment. This chain joins TRBV4-1 and TRBJ2-2; a weak D match, TRBD1 (6 bases). In nucleotides, the CDR3 is TGCGCCAGCAGCCATTTGGGCACAGGGATCCAGACCGGGGAGCTGTTTTTT. It translates to CASSHLGTGIQTGELFF.